The clone carrying this TCR beta chain turned up a few times. Its antigen remains unidentified. CDR1 is LNHDA, CDR2 SQIVND, per germline (reference sequence). With V trimmed by 5 bases and J by 4 bases, 5 bases remained unmatched. The CDR3 consists of 15 residues. This record belongs to a study of regulatory T cells in long-lasting Graves disease. Background on the study: Those Graves' patients who were newly diagnosed had been on antithyroid drugs under 3 months.

The sample's time point: newly diagnosed GD, antithyroid drugs for less than 3 months. From RNA extracted from PBMCs, the TCR library was made. Diagnoses of Graves' disease were made by American Thyroid Association guidelines. Study findings and constraints: TRBV28 was favored in persistent disease, as were TRBJ1-2 and TRBJ2-5. Persistent Graves' patients showed a TCR diversity that was lower than that of newly diagnosed ones.

Investigators prepared the TCR beta libraries by applying iRepertoire HTBI primers and Arm-PCR of CDR3 regions. TCRdb re-called the multiplex PCR reads through MiXCR, storing one row per CDR3 protein. The data contain more than 300,000 distinct CDR3 sequences, around 15% of them singletons. The chain uses TRBV19 and TRBJ1-2; TRBD1 matches 12 bases. The receptor comes from a female donor with Graves disease. The sample consisted of peripheral blood mononuclear cells (PBMCs), taken at new diagnosis, from a patient treated with antithyroid drugs. This CDR3 is CASSDRDRGLYGYTF. The CDR3 nucleotides read TGTGCCAGTAGTGACCGGGACAGGGGGCTCTATGGCTACACCTTC.